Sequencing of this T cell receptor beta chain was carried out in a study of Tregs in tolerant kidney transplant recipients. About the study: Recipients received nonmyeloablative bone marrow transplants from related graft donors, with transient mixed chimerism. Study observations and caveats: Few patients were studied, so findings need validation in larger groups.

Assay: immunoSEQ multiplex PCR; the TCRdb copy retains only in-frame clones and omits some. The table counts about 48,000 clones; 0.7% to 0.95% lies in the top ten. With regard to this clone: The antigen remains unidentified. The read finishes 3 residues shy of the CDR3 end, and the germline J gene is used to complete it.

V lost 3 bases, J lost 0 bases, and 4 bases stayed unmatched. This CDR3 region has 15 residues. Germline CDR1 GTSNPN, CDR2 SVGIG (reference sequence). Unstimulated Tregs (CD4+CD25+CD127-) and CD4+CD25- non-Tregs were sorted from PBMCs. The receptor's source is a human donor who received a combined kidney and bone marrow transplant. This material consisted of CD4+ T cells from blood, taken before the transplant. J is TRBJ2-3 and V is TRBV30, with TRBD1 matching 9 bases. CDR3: CAWSEGQGSTDTQYF. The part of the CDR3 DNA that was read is TGTGCCTGGAGCGAAGGACAGGGGAGCACAGATACG.